This TCR beta chain was observed in a study of beta chain features in type 1 diabetes. Study-wide results and limits: Type 1 diabetes patients showed a moderate but significant shortening of TCRB CDR3s in all four CD4+ subsets. PCR could preferentially amplify shorter templates, alike in patients and controls.

Reverse transcribing all isolated RNA meant expressed TCRB transcripts were sequenced. The data were produced by immunoSEQ multiplex PCR, yet TCRdb's version contains in-frame clones alone and is incomplete. The profile shows under 350,000 clones, 14% of them singletons. The table lists this clone with a few counts. The target antigen is unknown. The CDR3 sequence is 15 residues long. Trimming left V 4 bases short and J 1 base short, with 13 bases between. Germline CDR1 is SGHTA and CDR2 is FQGTGA. The receptor was derived from a man between 25 and 39 years old with type 1 diabetes. Material: naive CD4+ T cells from blood. This chain connects TRBV7-3 to TRBJ1-1; a weak D match, TRBD1 (5 bases). CDR3 coding DNA: TGTGCCAGCAGCTCCACCGTGGGGGGGAACACTGAAGCTTTCTTT. Translation: CASSSTVGGNTEAFF.